This T cell receptor (beta chain) was profiled in a study of OX40 agonist ivuxolimab in advanced cancers. Points from the study as a whole: Certain nonresponders likewise exhibited a low normalized T-cell clonal expansion. Clonal expansion by week 6 occurred in CD4+ and CD8+ blood T cells (at 0.1 to 3.0 mg/kg).

Comments on this clone: What it recognizes is unknown.

The repertoire was sequenced with immunoSEQ multiplex PCR; TCRdb's copy has only in-frame clones and lacks some. The sample yields 45,000 to 60,000 clones, over 85% seen once. V lost 4 bases and J lost 5; bases outside the gene matches: 3. Germline CDR1 MNHNS, CDR2 SASEGT. The CDR3 length is 15 residues. The receptor comes from an adult with an advanced solid tumor such as melanoma, head and neck, liver or kidney cancer. The chain joins TRBV6-1 to TRBJ1-6, with 9 bases that match TRBD1. The sample consisted of CD4+ or CD8+ T cells sorted from blood, taken in a trial of the OX40 agonist ivuxolimab. In nucleotides, the CDR3 is TGTGCCAGCAGTGCCGGGACAGGGAATAATTCACCCCTCCACTTT. Its protein product is CASSAGTGNNSPLHF.